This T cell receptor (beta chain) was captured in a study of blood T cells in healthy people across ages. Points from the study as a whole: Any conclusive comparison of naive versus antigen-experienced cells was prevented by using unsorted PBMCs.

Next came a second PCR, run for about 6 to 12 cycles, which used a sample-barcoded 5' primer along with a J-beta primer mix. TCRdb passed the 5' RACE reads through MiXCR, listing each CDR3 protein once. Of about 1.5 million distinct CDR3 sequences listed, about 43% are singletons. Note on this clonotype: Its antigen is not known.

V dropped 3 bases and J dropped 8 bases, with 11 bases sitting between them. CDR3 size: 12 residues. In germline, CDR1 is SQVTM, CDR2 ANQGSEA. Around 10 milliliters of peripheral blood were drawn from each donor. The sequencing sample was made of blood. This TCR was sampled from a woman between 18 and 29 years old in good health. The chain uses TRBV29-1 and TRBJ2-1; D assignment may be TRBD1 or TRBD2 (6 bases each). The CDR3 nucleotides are TGCAGCGTTGAGCACAGGGAGGATGAGCAGTTCTTC. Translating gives CSVEHREDEQFF.